The T cell receptor beta chain under discussion was sequenced for a study of post-analysis software for immune sequencing data. At the level of the study: Multiple sclerosis in the patients followed relapsing-remitting, secondary progressive and progressive-relapsing courses. Findings of the study overall: In patients, TRBV5-6, TRBV5-1 and TRBV20-1 belonged to roughly five TRBV segments found more frequently than in controls. Controls significantly exceeded multiple sclerosis patients in normalized Chao1 diversity.

Incorporated into the TCR beta cDNA libraries were unique molecular identifiers, which served to reduce PCR and sequencing biases. One entry per CDR3 protein results from TCRdb running MiXCR on the PCR reads. The table has about 200,000 distinct CDR3 sequences, approximately 29% seen once. Turning to this clonotype: Its antigen is not known.

From germline, CDR1 is LNHNV and CDR2 YYDKDF (reference sequence). V was clipped by 0 bases and J by 1 base, with 7 bases between them. The CDR3 runs 14 residues. The source is a girl under 18 with multiple sclerosis. The sequenced material came from blood. This rearrangement joins TRBV15 to TRBJ2-7; D unclear. CDR3 region: CATSRDRRSYEQYF. The CDR3 DNA reads TGTGCCACCAGCAGAGACAGGAGATCCTACGAGCAGTACTTC.